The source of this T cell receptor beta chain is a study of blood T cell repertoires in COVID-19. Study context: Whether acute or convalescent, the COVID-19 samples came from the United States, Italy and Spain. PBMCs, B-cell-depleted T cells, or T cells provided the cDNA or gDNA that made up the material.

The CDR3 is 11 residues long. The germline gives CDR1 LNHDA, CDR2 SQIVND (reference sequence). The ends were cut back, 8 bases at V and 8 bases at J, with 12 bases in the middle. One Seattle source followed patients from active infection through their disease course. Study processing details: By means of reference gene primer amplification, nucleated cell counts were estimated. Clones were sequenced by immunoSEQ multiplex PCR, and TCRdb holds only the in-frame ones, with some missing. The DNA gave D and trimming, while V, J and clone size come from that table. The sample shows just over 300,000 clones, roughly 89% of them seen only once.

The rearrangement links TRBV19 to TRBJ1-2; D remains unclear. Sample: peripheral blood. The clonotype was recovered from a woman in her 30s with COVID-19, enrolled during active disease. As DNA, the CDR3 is TGTGCCAGTTGGACTGAGCGGGGCTACACCTTC. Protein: CASWTERGYTF.